The 3 T cell receptor delta chains in this list originate from one sample, sequenced in a study of γδ T cells in repeated Plasmodium falciparum infection. TCRdb re-called the multiplex PCR reads with CATT. The data contain about 48,000 delta-chain clones, roughly 1.6% of them singletons. Vgamma9/Vdelta2+ and Vdelta2-negative gammadelta T cells were flow-sorted from PBMC for bulk sequencing. Sequences were obtained from gamma-delta T cells from blood. The receptor set was obtained from a pool of human donors (malaria-infected and uninfected, not separated).

This clone was seen only a few times. This likely stems from a read error, as it lies one base from a far larger clone. Other DNA sequences in this sample translate to the same CDR3. The chain has TRDV1 and TRDJ1, with 7 bases that match TRDD3. In the absence of a J gene in TCRdb, the DNA was matched to germline to assign it here. The CDR3 has 19 amino acids. From germline, CDR1 is TSWWSYY and CDR2 QGS. Written as DNA, the CDR3 is TGTGCTCTCGGGGACTCCCATCGAAGTGGATACGTATACACCGATAAACTCATCTTT. The encoded protein is CALGDSHRSGYVYTDKLIF.

Details on this clone: Since a far larger clone is one base different, this is likely a read error. Different DNA sequences within this sample yield the same CDR3. The CDR3 DNA reads TGTGCCTGTGACGTACTGGGGGTTTACACCGATAAACTTATCTTT. Translation: CACDVLGVYTDKLIF. No J gene was named, though the V gene is TRDV2; the table gives TRDD3 as D, unverified against the DNA. The CDR3 spans 15 residues. Germline lookup yields CDR1 GEAIGNYY and CDR2 EKD.

This clone occurred many times. The rearrangement links TRDV2 to TRDJ1; TRDD3 might be the D (6 bases). Germline CDR1 reads GEAIGNYY; CDR2 reads EKD. The CDR3 covers 15 residues. V was cut by 2 bases and J by 0 bases, with 12 bases left in between. The DNA for the CDR3 is TGTGCCTGTGACAATCTGGGGACCTACACCGATAAACTCATCTTT. It encodes CACDNLGTYTDKLIF.